These 21 T cell receptor beta chains came from one sample sequenced in a study of blood T cell repertoires in COVID-19. Profiled with immunoSEQ multiplex PCR; TCRdb holds only in-frame clones, not every one. The data contain about 230,000 clones, 86% of them singletons. The sequencing sample was made of PBMCs or T cells enriched from blood (not recorded which). The receptors were sampled from a man aged 18-30 years who had recovered from COVID-19.

The CDR3 DNA reads as TGTGCCAGCATGTTCGGCAATCAGCCCCAGCATTTT. Translated, it gives CASMFGNQPQHF. This rearrangement joins TRBV12-3 or TRBV12-4 to TRBJ1-5; unclear D gene. Trimming took off 7 bases at V and 2 bases at J, with 6 bases between the two ends. This CDR3 region has 12 residues.

V and J are TRBV7-6 and TRBJ2-6; the match to TRBD1 covers 7 bases. Germline trimming cut 4 bases from V and 0 bases from J; bases unmatched to any gene: 0. Germline V gene data show CDR1 as SGHVS and CDR2 as FNYEAQ. The CDR3 sequence is 15 residues long. CDR3 coding DNA: TGTGCCAGCAGCTCAGGGGGCTCTGGGGCCAACGTCCTGACTTTC. As protein: CASSSGGSGANVLTF.

The rearrangement uses TRBV11-3 and TRBJ2-7; maybe TRBD1 (5 bases). V lost 2 bases and J 5 bases, leaving 22 bases between the germline ends. Germline-derived CDR1 and CDR2 are SGHNT and YENEEA. CDR3 length equals 17 residues. CDR3 sequence (DNA): TGTGCCAGCAGCTTATCATATAGACAGAAATCGACCCACGAGCAGTACTTC. It translates to CASSLSYRQKSTHEQYF.

This chain connects TRBV7-3 to TRBJ2-1; 10 bases fit TRBD2. Germline loops: CDR1 SGHTA, CDR2 FQGTGA. V lost 2 bases and J lost 2; bases outside the gene matches: 6. This CDR3 region has 17 residues. The CDR3 spells CASSLLAGVWTYNEQFF. DNA for the CDR3: TGTGCCAGCAGCTTACTAGCGGGAGTCTGGACCTACAATGAGCAGTTCTTC. The full variable domain, rest sourced from reference TRBV7-3 and TRBJ2-1, is GAGVSQTPSNKVTEKGKYVELRCDPISGHTALYWYRQSLGQGPEFLIYFQGTGAADDSGLPNDRFFAVRPEGSVSTLKIQRTERGDSAVYLCASSLLAGVWTYNEQFFGPGTRLTVL.

This clone came up many times. This sequence joins TRBV6-1 and TRBJ2-2; 13 positions agree with TRBD2. Germline V gene lookup returns CDR1 MNHNS and CDR2 SASEGT. Trimming removed 1 base from V and 5 bases from J; junction bases left unmatched: 7. The CDR3 covers 18 residues. Written as DNA, the CDR3 is TGTGCCAGCAGTGAAGAAGTCGGGACTAGCGGGGAGACCGGGGAGCTGTTTTTT. Protein product: CASSEEVGTSGETGELFF.

This chain joins TRBV15 and TRBJ1-4; 7 bases match TRBD1. The V segment lost 0 bases and the J segment 12 bases; nucleotides outside the gene matches: 7. The CDR3 contains 14 residues. In germline, CDR1 is LNHNV, CDR2 YYDKDF (reference sequence). Here the CDR3 DNA reads TGTGCCACCAGCAGAGATAAGGGGGCGTGGGAACTGTTTTTT. This gives the protein CATSRDKGAWELFF.

V and J are TRBV7-2 and TRBJ1-1; possible D gene TRBD1, 5 bases. The V end was cut by 1 base, the J end by 2 bases, with 14 bases between. The CDR3 covers 16 residues. Per germline, CDR1 SGHTA and CDR2 FQGNSA. CDR3: CASSLDRLTSNTEAFF. The CDR3 DNA follows: TGTGCCAGCAGCTTAGACAGGCTGACATCAAACACTGAAGCTTTCTTT.

The chain's CDR3 is CASSPGSAPGTGELFF. The CDR3 nucleotides read TGTGCCAGCAGCCCCGGCAGCGCGCCGGGAACCGGGGAGCTGTTTTTT. This chain connects TRBV13 to TRBJ2-2, with D possibly being TRBD2 (5 bases). The CDR3 totals 16 residues. The ends were cut back, 5 bases at V and 5 bases at J, with 18 bases in the middle. CDR1 is PRHDT and CDR2 is FYEKMQ in the germline V gene (reference sequence).

The chain uses TRBV5-1 and TRBJ1-4; no firm D call. CDR3 size: 14 residues. Germline loops: CDR1 SGHRS, CDR2 YFSETQ. Deletions cut 0 bases from V and 7 bases from J, with 10 bases between. CDR3 in DNA: TGCGCCAGCAGCTTGGCCCGATCGGGTGAAAAACTGTTTTTT. Its translation: CASSLARSGEKLFF.

A few counts support this clone. In DNA form, the CDR3 reads TGTGCCAGCCGAGACAGGGTCGAGCAGTACTTC. Its translation is CASRDRVEQYF. The chain joins TRBV11-3 to TRBJ2-7; 7 nucleotides agree with TRBD1. There are 11 residues in the CDR3. The trim removed 8 bases at V and 6 bases at J, leaving 4 bases unmatched. Germline lookup yields CDR1 SGHNT and CDR2 YENEEA. Looking up the rest from reference TRBV11-3 and TRBJ2-7 gives the full variable domain: EAGVVQSPRYKIIEKKQPVAFWCNPISGHNTLYWYLQNLGQGPELLIRYENEEAVDDSQLPKDRFSAERLKGVDSTLKIQPAELGDSAVYLCASRDRVEQYFGPGTRLTVT.

The chain uses TRBV11-2 and TRBJ1-4; D not resolved. CDR1 is SGHAT and CDR2 is FQNNGV in the germline V gene. Trimming cost V 0 bases and J 4 bases, with 6 bases left between them. The CDR3 is 14 residues long. The chain's CDR3 is CASSLDEGNEKLFF. Written as DNA, the CDR3 is TGTGCCAGCAGCTTAGATGAGGGTAATGAAAAACTGTTTTTT.

V gene TRBV30 combines with J gene TRBJ1-2; 10 nucleotides line up with TRBD1. Germline-derived CDR1 and CDR2 are GTSNPN and SVGIG (reference sequence). This CDR3 has 16 residues. After removal of 0 bases from V and 3 bases from J, the junction contained 7 bases not matched to a gene. The CDR3 here is CAWSVLGQGSHYGYTF. The CDR3 DNA reads TGTGCCTGGAGTGTACTGGGACAGGGGTCCCACTATGGCTACACCTTC.

V is TRBV5-6 and J is TRBJ1-1; TRBD1 agrees at 8 bases. The V gene's germline CDR1 is SGHDT and CDR2 YYEEEE. After removal of 3 bases from V and 3 bases from J, the junction contained 1 base not matched to a gene. The CDR3 is made up of 13 amino acids. The CDR3 DNA sequence: TGTGCCAGCAGCTCGACAGGGGACACTGAAGCTTTCTTT. It translates to CASSSTGDTEAFF.

The rearrangement joins TRBV7-8 to TRBJ2-7, with 9 bases aligning to TRBD1. The CDR3 length is 16 residues. Germline loops: CDR1 SGHVS, CDR2 FQNEAQ. J was trimmed by 5 bases and V by 5 bases; bases with no gene match: 13. The CDR3 is CASSGPTGGITDEQYF. CDR3 in DNA: TGTGCCAGCAGCGGACCGACAGGGGGAATAACGGACGAGCAGTACTTC.

The chain couples TRBV2 to TRBJ2-7, with TRBD2 as a possible D gene (5 bases). CDR3 length equals 14 residues. The germline V and J ends were trimmed by 6 bases and 3 bases, with 15 bases remaining between them. Per the germline V gene, CDR1 is SNHLY and CDR2 is FYNNEI. CDR3 in amino acids: CASRASQLGYEQYF. The CDR3 bases are TGTGCCAGCAGAGCTAGCCAGCTGGGCTACGAGCAGTACTTC. Full variable domain (missing parts from reference TRBV2 and TRBJ2-7): EPEVTQTPSHQVTQMGQEVILRCVPISNHLYFYWYRQILGQKVEFLVSFYNNEISEKSEIFDDQFSVERPDGSNFTLKIRSTKLEDSAMYFCASRASQLGYEQYFGPGTRLTVT.

This clone appeared a single time. The genes are TRBV29-1 and TRBJ1-2, with TRBD1 matching over 11 bases. Per the germline V gene, CDR1 is SQVTM and CDR2 is ANQGSEA. The CDR3 runs to 12 residues. Trimming removed 6 bases from V and 9 bases from J; junction bases left unmatched: 6. The CDR3: CSVPGTGGRYTF. The CDR3 nucleotides read TGCAGCGTACCCGGGACAGGGGGACGCTACACCTTC. Full variable domain (rest looked up from reference TRBV29-1 and TRBJ1-2): SAVISQKPSRDICQRGTSLTIQCQVDSQVTMMFWYRQQPGQSLTLIATANQGSEATYESGFVIDKFPISRPNLTFSTLTVSNMSPEDSSIYLCSVPGTGGRYTFGSGTRLTVV.

The rearrangement links TRBV7-9 to TRBJ1-1; 8 bases align to TRBD1. The CDR3 runs 14 residues. CDR1 and CDR2 from the germline V gene are SEHNR and FQNEAQ (reference sequence). Trimming took 4 bases from V and 3 from J; bases not matched to a gene: 4. The CDR3 protein is CASSSLQGDTEAFF. As DNA, the CDR3 is TGTGCCAGCAGCTCACTACAGGGGGACACTGAAGCTTTCTTT.

This clone was counted between two and nine times. The chain combines TRBV19 with TRBJ1-2, with TRBD1 matching 7 bases. The CDR3 sequence is 13 residues long. With 5 bases clipped from V and 3 bases from J, the junction kept 3 bases outside the gene matches. Germline-derived CDR1 and CDR2 are LNHDA and SQIVND (reference sequence). The CDR3 is CASSYDRDYGYTF. CDR3 DNA sequence: TGTGCCAGTAGTTACGACAGGGACTATGGCTACACCTTC.

This clone appeared a single time. V usage is TRBV29-1 and J usage is TRBJ2-7; 7 bases agree with TRBD2. Losses at the gene ends were 7 bases for V and 0 bases for J; bases not matched to a gene: 3. The germline V gene has CDR1 SQVTM and CDR2 ANQGSEA. The CDR3 sequence is 12 residues long. The CDR3 DNA is TGCAGCGCGGGGGACTACTCCTACGAGCAGTACTTC. Protein product: CSAGDYSYEQYF.

This clone showed up just a few times. The gene calls are TRBV30 and TRBJ1-3, with D tentatively TRBD1 (5 bases). Germline CDR1 reads GTSNPN; CDR2 reads SVGIG (reference sequence). The CDR3 has 14 residues. V was cut by 2 bases and J by 0 bases, with 8 bases left in between. CDR3 protein: CAWSTGFSGNTIYF. The CDR3 DNA is TGTGCCTGGAGTACAGGATTCTCTGGAAACACCATATATTTT. The variable domain in full, completed from reference TRBV30 and TRBJ1-3, reads SQTIHQWPATLVQPVGSPLSLECTVEGTSNPNLYWYRQAAGRGLQLLFYSVGIGQISSEVPQNLSASRPQDRQFILSSKKLLLSDSGFYLCAWSTGFSGNTIYFGEGSWLTVV.

This clone showed up just a few times. The rearrangement uses TRBV6-5 and TRBJ1-4; tentative D call: TRBD1 (5 bases). The CDR3 is 14 residues long. V shed 4 bases and J shed 5 bases, with 11 bases lying between them. CDR1 is MNHEY and CDR2 is SVGAGI in the germline V gene. The CDR3: CASSWGLPNEKLFF. The CDR3 DNA follows: TGTGCCAGCAGTTGGGGACTCCCAAATGAAAAACTGTTTTTT.